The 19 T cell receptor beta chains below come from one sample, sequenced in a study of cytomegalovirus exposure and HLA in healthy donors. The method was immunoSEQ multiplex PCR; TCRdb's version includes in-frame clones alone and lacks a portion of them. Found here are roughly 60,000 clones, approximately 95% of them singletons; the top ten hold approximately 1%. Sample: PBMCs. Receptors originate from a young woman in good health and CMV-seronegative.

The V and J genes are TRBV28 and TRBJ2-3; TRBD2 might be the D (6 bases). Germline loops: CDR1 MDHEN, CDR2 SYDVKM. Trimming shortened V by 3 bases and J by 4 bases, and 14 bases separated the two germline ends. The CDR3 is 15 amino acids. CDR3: CASSFLLARSDTQYF. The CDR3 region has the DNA TGTGCCAGCAGTTTTCTCCTAGCGCGGTCAGATACGCAGTATTTT.

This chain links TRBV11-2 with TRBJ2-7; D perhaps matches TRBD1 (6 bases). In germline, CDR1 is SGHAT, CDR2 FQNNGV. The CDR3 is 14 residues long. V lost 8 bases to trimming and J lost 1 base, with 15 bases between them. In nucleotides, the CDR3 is TGTGCCAGCCGCAACAGGGTCCCTTCCTACGAGCAGTACTTC. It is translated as CASRNRVPSYEQYF.

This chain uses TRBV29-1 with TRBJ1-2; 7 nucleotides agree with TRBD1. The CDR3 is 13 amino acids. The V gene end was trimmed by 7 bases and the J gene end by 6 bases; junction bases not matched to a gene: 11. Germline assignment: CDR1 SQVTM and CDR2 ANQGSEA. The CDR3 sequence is CSAGQEPLDGYTF. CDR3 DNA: TGCAGCGCCGGACAGGAGCCGCTGGATGGCTACACCTTC.

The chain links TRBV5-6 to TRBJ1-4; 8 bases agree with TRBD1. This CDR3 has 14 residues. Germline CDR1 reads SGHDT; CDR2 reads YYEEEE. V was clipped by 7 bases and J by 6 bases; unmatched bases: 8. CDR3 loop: CASRATGAHEKLFF. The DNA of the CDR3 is TGTGCCAGCCGGGCGACAGGGGCTCATGAAAAACTGTTTTTT. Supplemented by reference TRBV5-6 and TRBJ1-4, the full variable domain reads DAGVTQSPTHLIKTRGQQVTLRCSPKSGHDTVSWYQQALGQGPQFIFQYYEEEERQRGNFPDRFSGHQFPNYSSELNVNALLLGDSALYLCASRATGAHEKLFFGSGTQLSVL.

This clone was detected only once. CDR3 nucleotide sequence: TGTGCCAGCAGCCCTCCCGGGGGGGGGAGCTCCTACGAGCAGTACTTC. Protein: CASSPPGGGSSYEQYF. The chain joins TRBV28 to TRBJ2-7, with 8 bases lining up with TRBD2. After removal of 6 bases from V and 0 bases from J, the junction contained 10 bases not matched to a gene. This CDR3 spans 16 amino acids. Germline loops: CDR1 MDHEN, CDR2 SYDVKM.

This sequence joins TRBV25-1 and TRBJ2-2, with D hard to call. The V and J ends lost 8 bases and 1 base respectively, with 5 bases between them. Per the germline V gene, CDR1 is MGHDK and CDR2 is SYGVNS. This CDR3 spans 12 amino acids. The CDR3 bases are TGTGCCAGCGCACAGAACACCGGGGAGCTGTTTTTT. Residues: CASAQNTGELFF.

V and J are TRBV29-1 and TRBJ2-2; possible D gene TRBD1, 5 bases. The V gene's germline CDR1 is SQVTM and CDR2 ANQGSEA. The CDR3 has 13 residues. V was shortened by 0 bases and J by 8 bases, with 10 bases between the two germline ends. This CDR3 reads CSVEEGVGGELFF. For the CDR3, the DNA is TGCAGCGTTGAAGAAGGGGTGGGGGGGGAGCTGTTTTTT.

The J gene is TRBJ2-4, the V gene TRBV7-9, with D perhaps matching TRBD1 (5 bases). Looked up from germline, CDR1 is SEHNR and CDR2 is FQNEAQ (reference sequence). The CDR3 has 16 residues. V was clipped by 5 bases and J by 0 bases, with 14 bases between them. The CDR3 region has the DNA TGTGCCAGCAGCCCCCAGACAGTCCGAGCCAAAAACATTCAGTACTTC. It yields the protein CASSPQTVRAKNIQYF. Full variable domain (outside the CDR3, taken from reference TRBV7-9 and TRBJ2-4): DTGVSQNPRHKITKRGQNVTFRCDPISEHNRLYWYRQTLGQGPEFLTYFQNEAQLEKSRLLSDRFSAERPKGSFSTLEIQRTEQGDSAMYLCASSPQTVRAKNIQYFGAGTRLSVL.

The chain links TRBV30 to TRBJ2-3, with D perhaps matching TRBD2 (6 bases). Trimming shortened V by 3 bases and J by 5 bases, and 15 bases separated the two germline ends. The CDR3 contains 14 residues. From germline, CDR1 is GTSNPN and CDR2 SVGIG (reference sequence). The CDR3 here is CAWSRLAIQDTQYF. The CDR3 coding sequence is TGTGCCTGGAGCCGGCTAGCGATTCAAGATACGCAGTATTTT.

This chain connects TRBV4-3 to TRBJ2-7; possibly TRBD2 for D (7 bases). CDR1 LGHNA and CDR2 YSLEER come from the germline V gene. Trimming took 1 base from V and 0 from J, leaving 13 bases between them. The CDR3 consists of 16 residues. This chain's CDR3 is CASSQGGGRGSYEQYF. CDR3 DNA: TGCGCCAGCAGCCAAGGGGGGGGCAGGGGCTCCTACGAGCAGTACTTC.

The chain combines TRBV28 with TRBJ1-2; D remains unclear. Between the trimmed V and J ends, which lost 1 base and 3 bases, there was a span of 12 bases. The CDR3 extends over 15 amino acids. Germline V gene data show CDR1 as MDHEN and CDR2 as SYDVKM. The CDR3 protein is CASSLLGRRYYGYTF. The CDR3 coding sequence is TGTGCCAGCAGTTTATTGGGCAGGCGATACTATGGCTACACCTTC.

The CDR3 DNA is TGTGCCAGCAGTTATCCCAACGGAGGAACAGATACGCAGTATTTT. This codes for CASSYPNGGTDTQYF. The chain combines TRBV6-5 with TRBJ2-3, with a tentative D call TRBD2 (5 bases). The germline CDR1 and CDR2 sequences are MNHEY and SVGAGI. The CDR3 has 15 amino acids. V lost 3 bases, J lost 3 bases, and 13 bases lay in between.

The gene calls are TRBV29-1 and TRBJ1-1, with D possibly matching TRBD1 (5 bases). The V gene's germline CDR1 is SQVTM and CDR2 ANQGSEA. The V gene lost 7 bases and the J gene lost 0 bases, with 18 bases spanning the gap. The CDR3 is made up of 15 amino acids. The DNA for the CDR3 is TGCAGCGGATCGGGGGGGTGGGGAATGAACACTGAAGCTTTCTTT. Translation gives CSGSGGWGMNTEAFF.

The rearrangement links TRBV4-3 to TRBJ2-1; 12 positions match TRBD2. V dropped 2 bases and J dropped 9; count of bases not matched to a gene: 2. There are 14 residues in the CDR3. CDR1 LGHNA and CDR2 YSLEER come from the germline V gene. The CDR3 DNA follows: TGCGCCAGCAGCCAACTAGCGGGAGGGGGTGAGCAGTTCTTC. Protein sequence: CASSQLAGGGEQFF.

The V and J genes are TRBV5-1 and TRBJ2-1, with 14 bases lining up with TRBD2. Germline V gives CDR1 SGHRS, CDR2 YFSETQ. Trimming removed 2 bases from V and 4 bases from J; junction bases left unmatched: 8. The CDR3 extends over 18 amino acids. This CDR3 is CASSLGRLAGGLYNEQFF. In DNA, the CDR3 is TGCGCCAGCAGCTTAGGCCGACTAGCGGGGGGGCTTTACAATGAGCAGTTCTTC.

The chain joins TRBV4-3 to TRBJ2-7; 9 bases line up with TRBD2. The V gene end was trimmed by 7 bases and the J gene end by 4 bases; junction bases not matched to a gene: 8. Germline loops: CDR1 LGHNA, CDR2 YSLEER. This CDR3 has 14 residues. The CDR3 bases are TGCGCCAGCACCCCCGCCAGCGGGGGGTACGAGCAGTACTTC. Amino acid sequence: CASTPASGGYEQYF.

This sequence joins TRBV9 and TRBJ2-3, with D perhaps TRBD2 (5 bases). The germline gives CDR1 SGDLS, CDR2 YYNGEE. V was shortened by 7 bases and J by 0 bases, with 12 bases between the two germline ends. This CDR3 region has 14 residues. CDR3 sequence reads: CASSPGGSTDTQYF. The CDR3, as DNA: TGTGCCAGCTCCCCGGGCGGGAGCACAGATACGCAGTATTTT.

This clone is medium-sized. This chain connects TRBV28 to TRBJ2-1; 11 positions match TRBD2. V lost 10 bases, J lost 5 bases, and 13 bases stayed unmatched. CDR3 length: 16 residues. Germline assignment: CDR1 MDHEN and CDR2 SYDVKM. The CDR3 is CATTKELAGANNEQFF. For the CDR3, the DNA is TGTGCCACCACCAAAGAACTAGCGGGGGCCAACAATGAGCAGTTCTTC.

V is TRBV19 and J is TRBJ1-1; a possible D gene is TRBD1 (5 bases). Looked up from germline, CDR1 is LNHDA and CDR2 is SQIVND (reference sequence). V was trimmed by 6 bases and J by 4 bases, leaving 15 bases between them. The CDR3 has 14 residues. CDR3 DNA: TGTGCCAGTAGCCAAGAGGCAGGGATCACTGAAGCTTTCTTT. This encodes CASSQEAGITEAFF.